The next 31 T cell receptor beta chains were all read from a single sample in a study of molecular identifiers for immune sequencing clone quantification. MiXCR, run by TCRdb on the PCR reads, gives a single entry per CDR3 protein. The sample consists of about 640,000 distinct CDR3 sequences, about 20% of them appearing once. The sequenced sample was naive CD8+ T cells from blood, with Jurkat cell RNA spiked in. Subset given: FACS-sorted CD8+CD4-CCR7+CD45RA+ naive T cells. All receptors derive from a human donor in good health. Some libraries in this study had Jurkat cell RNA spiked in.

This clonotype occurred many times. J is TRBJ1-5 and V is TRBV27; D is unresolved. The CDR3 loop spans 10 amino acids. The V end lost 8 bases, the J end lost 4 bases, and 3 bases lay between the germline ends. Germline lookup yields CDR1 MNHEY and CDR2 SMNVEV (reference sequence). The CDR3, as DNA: TGTGCCAGCGGGAATCAGCCCCAGCATTTT. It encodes CASGNQPQHF.

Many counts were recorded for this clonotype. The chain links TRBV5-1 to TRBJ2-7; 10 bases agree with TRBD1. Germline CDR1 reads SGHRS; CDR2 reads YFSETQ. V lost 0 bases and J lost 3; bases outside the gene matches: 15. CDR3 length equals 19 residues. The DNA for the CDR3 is TGCGCCAGCAGCTTGGCCGGGAGACAGGGGGCTCTCGGGCTCTACGAGCAGTACTTC. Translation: CASSLAGRQGALGLYEQYF. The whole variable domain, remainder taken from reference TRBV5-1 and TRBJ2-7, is KAGVTQTPRYLIKTRGQQVTLSCSPISGHRSVSWYQQTPGQGLQFLFEYFSETQRNKGNFPGRFSGRQFSNSRSEMNVSTLELGDSALYLCASSLAGRQGALGLYEQYFGPGTRLTVT.

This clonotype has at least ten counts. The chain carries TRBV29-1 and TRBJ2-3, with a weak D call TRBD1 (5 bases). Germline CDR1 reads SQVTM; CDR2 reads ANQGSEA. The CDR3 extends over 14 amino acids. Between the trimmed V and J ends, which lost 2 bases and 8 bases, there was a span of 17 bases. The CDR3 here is CSVEPAEIGVTQYF. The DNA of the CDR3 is TGCAGCGTTGAACCGGCGGAGATAGGGGTTACGCAGTATTTT.

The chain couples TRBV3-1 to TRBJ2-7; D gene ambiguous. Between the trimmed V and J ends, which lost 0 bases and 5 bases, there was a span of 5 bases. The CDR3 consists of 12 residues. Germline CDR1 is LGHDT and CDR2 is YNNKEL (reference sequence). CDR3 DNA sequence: TGTGCCAGCAGCCAAGATTATCACGAGCAGTACTTC. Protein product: CASSQDYHEQYF.

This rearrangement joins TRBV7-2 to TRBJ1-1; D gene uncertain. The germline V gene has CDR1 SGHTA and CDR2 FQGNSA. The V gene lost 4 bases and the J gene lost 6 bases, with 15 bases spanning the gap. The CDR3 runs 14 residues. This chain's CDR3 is CASSSDRGRPEAFF. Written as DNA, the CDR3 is TGTGCCAGCAGCTCGGACCGAGGAAGACCTGAAGCTTTCTTT.

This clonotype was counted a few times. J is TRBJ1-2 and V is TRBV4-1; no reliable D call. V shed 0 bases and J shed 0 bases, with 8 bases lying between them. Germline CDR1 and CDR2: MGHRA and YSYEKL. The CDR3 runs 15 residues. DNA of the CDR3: TGCGCCAGCAGCCAAGAGGTCCGGTCTAACTATGGCTACACCTTC. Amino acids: CASSQEVRSNYGYTF.

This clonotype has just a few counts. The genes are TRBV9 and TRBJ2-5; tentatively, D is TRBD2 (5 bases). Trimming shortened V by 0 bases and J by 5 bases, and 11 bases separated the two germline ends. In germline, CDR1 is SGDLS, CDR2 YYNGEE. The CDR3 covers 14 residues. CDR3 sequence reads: CASSVAGVDETQYF. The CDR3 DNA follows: TGTGCCAGCAGCGTAGCCGGGGTTGACGAGACCCAGTACTTC.

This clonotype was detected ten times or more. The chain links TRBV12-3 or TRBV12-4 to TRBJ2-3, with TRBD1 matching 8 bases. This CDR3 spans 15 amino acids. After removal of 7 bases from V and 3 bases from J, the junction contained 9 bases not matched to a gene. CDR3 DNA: TGTGCCAGCAACGAAGACAGGGGAAGAACAGATACGCAGTATTTT. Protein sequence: CASNEDRGRTDTQYF.

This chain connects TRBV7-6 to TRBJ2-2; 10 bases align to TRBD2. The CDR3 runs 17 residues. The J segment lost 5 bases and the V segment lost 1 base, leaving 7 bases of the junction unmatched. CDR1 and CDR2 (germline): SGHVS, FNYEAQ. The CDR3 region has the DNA TGTGCCAGCAGCTTAGGCGCGGGGACTAGCGAGACCGGGGAGCTGTTTTTT. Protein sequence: CASSLGAGTSETGELFF.

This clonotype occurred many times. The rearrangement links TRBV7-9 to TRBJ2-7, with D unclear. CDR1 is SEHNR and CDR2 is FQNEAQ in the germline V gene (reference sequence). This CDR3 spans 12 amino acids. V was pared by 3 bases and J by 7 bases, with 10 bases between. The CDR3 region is CASSFTDTEQYF. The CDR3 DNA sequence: TGTGCCAGCAGCTTCACAGACACAGAGCAGTACTTC.

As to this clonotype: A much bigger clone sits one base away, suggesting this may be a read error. CDR3 sequence (DNA): TGTGCCAGCAGAAACGGGACAGACCCTTTCAATCAGCCCCAGTATTTT. Protein product: CASRNGTDPFNQPQYF. The rearrangement links TRBV6-4 to TRBJ1-5, with 7 bases identical to TRBD1. The J call may be wrong; the DNA end is better matched by TRBJ2-3. This CDR3 comprises 16 residues. CDR1 is MRHNA, CDR2 SNTAGT, per germline.

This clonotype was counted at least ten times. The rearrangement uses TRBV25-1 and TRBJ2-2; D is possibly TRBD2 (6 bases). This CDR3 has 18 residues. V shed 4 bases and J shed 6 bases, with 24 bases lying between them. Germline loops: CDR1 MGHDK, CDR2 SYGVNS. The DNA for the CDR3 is TGTGCCAGCAGTGGTCCTTGGGGTTTGCGGGGAAGGTCCGGGGAGCTGTTTTTT. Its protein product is CASSGPWGLRGRSGELFF.

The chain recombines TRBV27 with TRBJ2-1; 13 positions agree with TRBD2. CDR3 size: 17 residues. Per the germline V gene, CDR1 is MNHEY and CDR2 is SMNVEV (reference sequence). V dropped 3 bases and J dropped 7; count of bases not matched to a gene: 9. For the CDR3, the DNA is TGTGCCAGCAGTTTGTTACTAGCGGGGGGGCCACGTAATGAGCAGTTCTTC. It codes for CASSLLLAGGPRNEQFF.

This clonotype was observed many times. CDR3 sequence: CASSPGGPHSNQPQHF. CDR3 sequence (DNA): TGTGCCAGCAGCCCCGGGGGACCTCATAGCAATCAGCCCCAGCATTTT. V and J are TRBV12-3 or TRBV12-4 and TRBJ1-5; possible D gene TRBD1, 5 bases. The CDR3 spans 16 residues. The V end lost 6 bases, the J end lost 0 bases, and 15 bases lay between the germline ends.

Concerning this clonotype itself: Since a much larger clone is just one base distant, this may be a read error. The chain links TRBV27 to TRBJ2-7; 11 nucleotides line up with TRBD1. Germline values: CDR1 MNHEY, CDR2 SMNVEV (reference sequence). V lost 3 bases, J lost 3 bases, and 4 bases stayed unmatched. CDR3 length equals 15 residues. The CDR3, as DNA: TGTGCCAGCAGTTTCGCTGGGACAGGGGGCTACGAGCAGTACTTC. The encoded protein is CASSFAGTGGYEQYF.

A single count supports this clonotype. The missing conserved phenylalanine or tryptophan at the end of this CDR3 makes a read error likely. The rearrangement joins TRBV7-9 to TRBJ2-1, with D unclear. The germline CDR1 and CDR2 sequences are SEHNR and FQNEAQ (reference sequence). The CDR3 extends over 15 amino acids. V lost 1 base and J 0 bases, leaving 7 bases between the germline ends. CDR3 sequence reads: CASSLDGSSYNEQFY. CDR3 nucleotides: TGTGCCAGCAGCTTAGACGGAAGCTCCTACAATGAGCAGTTCTAC.

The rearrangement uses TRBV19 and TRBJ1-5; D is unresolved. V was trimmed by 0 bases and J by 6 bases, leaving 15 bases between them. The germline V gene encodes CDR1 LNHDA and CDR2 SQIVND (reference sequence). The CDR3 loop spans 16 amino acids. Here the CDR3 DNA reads TGTGCCAGTAGTATAGATGGAGGTTCAGTAACTCAGCCCCAGCATTTT. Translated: CASSIDGGSVTQPQHF. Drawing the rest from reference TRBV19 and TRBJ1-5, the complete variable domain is DGGITQSPKYLFRKEGQNVTLSCEQNLNHDAMYWYRQDPGQGLRLIYYSQIVNDFQKGDIAEGYSVSREKKESFPLTVTSAQKNPTAFYLCASSIDGGSVTQPQHFGDGTRLSIL.

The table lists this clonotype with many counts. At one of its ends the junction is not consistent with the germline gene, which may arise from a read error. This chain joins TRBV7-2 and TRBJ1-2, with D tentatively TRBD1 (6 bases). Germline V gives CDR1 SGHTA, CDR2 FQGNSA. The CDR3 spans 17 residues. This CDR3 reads CASSLARSDRSNYGYTF. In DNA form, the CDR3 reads TGTGCCAGCAGCCTAGCCAGGTCCGACAGGTCTAACTATGGCTACACCTTC.

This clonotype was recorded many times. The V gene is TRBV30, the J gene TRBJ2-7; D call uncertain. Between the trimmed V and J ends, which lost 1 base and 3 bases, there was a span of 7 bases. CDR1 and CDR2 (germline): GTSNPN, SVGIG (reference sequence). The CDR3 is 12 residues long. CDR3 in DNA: TGTGCCTGGAGTGGGATCGGCTACGAGCAGTACTTC. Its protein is CAWSGIGYEQYF.

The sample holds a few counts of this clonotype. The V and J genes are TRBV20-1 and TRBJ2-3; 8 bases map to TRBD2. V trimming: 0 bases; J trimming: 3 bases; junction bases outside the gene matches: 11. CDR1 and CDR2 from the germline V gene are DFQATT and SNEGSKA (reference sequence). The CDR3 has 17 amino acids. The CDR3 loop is CSARDRVAGSKTDTQYF. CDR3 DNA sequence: TGCAGTGCTAGAGATAGAGTAGCGGGAAGTAAGACAGATACGCAGTATTTT.

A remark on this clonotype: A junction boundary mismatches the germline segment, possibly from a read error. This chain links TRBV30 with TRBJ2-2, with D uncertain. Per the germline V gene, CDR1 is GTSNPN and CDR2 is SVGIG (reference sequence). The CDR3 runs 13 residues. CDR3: CAWGVLDGGELFF. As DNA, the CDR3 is TGTGCCTGGGGTGTACTGGACGGGGGGGAGCTGTTTTTT.

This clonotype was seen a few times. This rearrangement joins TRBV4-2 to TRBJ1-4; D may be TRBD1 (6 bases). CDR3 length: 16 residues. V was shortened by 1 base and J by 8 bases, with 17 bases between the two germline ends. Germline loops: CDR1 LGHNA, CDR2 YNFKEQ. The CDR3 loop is CASSQVLGAGGEKLFF. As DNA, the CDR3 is TGTGCCAGCAGCCAAGTATTGGGGGCGGGAGGGGAAAAACTGTTTTTT.

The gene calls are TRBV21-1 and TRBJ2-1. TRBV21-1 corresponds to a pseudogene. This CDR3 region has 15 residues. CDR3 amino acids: CASSKGRGYYNEQFF. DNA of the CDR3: TGTGCCAGCAGCAAAGGCAGGGGCTACTACAATGAGCAGTTCTTC.

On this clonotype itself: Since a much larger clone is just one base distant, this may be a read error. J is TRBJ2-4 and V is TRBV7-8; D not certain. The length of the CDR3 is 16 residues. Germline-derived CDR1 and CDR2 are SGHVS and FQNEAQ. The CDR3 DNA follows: TGTGTCAGCAGCTTAGGACCAAGCGAGGCCAAAAACATTCAGTACTTC. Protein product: CVSSLGPSEAKNIQYF.

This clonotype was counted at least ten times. CDR3 region: CAISEGGSVQETQYF. The CDR3 DNA sequence: TGTGCCATCAGTGAGGGCGGGAGTGTCCAAGAGACCCAGTACTTC. The rearrangement joins TRBV10-3 to TRBJ2-5; TRBD2 matches 7 bases. The J segment lost 1 base and the V segment lost 2 bases, leaving 4 bases of the junction unmatched. The CDR3 has 15 residues. CDR1 ENHRY and CDR2 SYGVKD come from the germline V gene.

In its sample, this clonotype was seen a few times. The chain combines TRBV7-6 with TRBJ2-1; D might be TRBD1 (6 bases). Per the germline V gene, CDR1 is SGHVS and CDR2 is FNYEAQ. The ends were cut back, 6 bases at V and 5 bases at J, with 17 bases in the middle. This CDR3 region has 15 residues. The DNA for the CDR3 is TGTGCCAGCAGACCTGGGGGCAGAAATAACAATGAGCAGTTCTTC. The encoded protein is CASRPGGRNNNEQFF.

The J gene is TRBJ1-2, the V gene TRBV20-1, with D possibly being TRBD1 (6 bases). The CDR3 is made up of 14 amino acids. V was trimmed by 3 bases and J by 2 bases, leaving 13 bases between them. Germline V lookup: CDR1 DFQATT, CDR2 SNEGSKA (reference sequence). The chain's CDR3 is CSARRSGENYGYTF. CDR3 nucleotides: TGCAGTGCTAGGAGATCAGGGGAAAACTATGGCTACACCTTC.

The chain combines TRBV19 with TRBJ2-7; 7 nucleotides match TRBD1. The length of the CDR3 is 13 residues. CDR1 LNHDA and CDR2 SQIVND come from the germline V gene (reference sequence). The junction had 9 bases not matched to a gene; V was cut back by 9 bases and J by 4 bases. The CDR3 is CASSGTETYEQYF. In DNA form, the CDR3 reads TGTGCCAGCTCCGGGACAGAGACTTACGAGCAGTACTTC.

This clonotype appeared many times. DNA for the CDR3: TGTGCCTGGAGTCTCACGGGGAGCACAGATACGCAGTATTTT. Translating it yields CAWSLTGSTDTQYF. This chain links TRBV30 with TRBJ2-3; D possibly corresponds to TRBD2 (5 bases). Per germline, CDR1 GTSNPN and CDR2 SVGIG (reference sequence). CDR3 length equals 14 residues. The V and J ends lost 2 bases and 0 bases respectively, with 9 bases between them.

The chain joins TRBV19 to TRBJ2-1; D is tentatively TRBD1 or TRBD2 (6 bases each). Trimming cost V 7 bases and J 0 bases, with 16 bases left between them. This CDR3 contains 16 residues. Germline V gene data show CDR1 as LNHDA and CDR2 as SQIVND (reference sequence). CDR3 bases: TGTGCCAGTACCCCGACGAGGGGGGCCTCCTACAATGAGCAGTTCTTC. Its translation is CASTPTRGASYNEQFF. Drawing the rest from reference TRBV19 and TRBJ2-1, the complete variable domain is DGGITQSPKYLFRKEGQNVTLSCEQNLNHDAMYWYRQDPGQGLRLIYYSQIVNDFQKGDIAEGYSVSREKKESFPLTVTSAQKNPTAFYLCASTPTRGASYNEQFFGPGTRLTVL.

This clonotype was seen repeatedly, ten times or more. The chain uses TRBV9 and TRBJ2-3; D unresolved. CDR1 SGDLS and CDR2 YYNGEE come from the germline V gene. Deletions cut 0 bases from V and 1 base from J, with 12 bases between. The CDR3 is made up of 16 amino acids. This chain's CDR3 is CASSVGSRWGTDTQYF. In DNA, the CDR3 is TGTGCCAGCAGCGTAGGGTCCCGGTGGGGCACAGATACGCAGTATTTT.